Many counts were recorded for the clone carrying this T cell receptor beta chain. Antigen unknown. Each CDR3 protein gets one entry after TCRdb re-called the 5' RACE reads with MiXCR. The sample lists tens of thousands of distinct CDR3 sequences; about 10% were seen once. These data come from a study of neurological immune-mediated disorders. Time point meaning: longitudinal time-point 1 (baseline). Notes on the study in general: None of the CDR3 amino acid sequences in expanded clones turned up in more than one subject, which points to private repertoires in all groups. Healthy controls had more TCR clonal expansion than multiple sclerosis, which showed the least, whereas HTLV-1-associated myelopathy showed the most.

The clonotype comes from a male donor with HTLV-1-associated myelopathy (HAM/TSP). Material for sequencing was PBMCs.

DNA of the CDR3: TGTGCCAGCAGCTTAGAATCCCAGGTTCCGTATGGCTACACCTTC. This translates into CASSLESQVPYGYTF. The rearrangement links TRBV7-2 to TRBJ1-2; D uncertain. The V gene's germline CDR1 is SGHTA and CDR2 FQGNSA. The V end lost 1 base, the J end lost 5 bases, and 14 bases lay between the germline ends. The CDR3 has 15 residues.